The rows below give T cell receptor beta chains drawn from one sample of a study of regulatory T cells in long-lasting Graves disease. From the multiplex PCR reads, TCRdb called clonotypes with MiXCR, one entry per CDR3 protein. In the table there are under 300,000 distinct CDR3 sequences, more than 15% of which are singletons. Another study also made use of these data, one on T cells in Graves' hyperthyroidism and ophthalmopathy.

The specimen was peripheral blood mononuclear cells (PBMCs), collected at new diagnosis, from a patient treated with antithyroid drugs. These receptors were obtained from a woman between 25 and 40 years old with Graves disease. Both conserved end residues are part of each CDR3. Each record gives: V gene, J gene, clone size, D gene, CDR3 DNA, CDR3 protein. A D gene is named only where the DNA matches it firmly. Where a row states a size, it is once, few, many or the class of an expanded clone; other rows omit it.

TRBV11-2	TRBJ1-2	-	-	TGTGCCAGCAGCTTAGAGAGCTATGGCTACGCCTTC	CASSLESYGYAF
TRBV4-1	TRBJ1-5	many	-	TGCGCCAGCAGCCAAGATCCGACGGATAATCAGCCCCAGCATTTT	CASSQDPTDNQPQHF
TRBV6-8	TRBJ2-5	many	TRBD2	TGTGCCAGCAGTTACGCGCTTCCTAAAGCGGGACAAGAGACCCAGTACTTC	CASSYALPKAGQETQYF
TRBV6-1	TRBJ1-4	many	-	TGTGCCAGCTCCAACATGGGGAATGAAAAACTGTTTTTT	CASSNMGNEKLFF
TRBV20-1	TRBJ1-2	many	TRBD1	TGCAGTGCTAGGAGACAGGGCGGCTATGGCTACACCTTC	CSARRQGGYGYTF
TRBV3-1	TRBJ2-3	many	-	TGTGCCAGCAGCCAAGTTCTTAGGACTTCGACCCTTCCAGATACGCAGTATTTT	CASSQVLRTSTLPDTQYF
TRBV11-3	TRBJ2-3	few	-	TGTGCCAGCAGCTTAGACAGGGCGGCCCACATGGATACGCAGTATTTT	CASSLDRAAHMDTQYF
TRBV20-1	TRBJ2-3	many	TRBD2	TGCAGTGCTAGGGGGACTAGCGGTAACCTAGCTGCCACAGATACGCAGTATTTT	CSARGTSGNLAATDTQYF
TRBV2	TRBJ2-1	many	TRBD2	TGTGCCAGCAGTGTAGCGGGGGGGCCGTTTGAGCAGTTCTTC	CASSVAGGPFEQFF
TRBV6-2/TRBV6-3	TRBJ2-1	many	-	TGTGCCAGCAGTTACTCCCGGACAGTAGGGGACTACAATGAGCAGTTCTTC	CASSYSRTVGDYNEQFF
TRBV6-1	TRBJ1-5	few	TRBD1	TGTGCCAGCAGTACTTTTCCGGGACAGGGGGATCAGCCCCAGCATTTT	CASSTFPGQGDQPQHF
TRBV18	TRBJ1-1	-	-	TGTGCCAGCTCAAGACAGGCAGCGGACACTGAAGCTTTCTTT	CASSRQAADTEAFF
TRBV12-3/TRBV12-4	TRBJ2-3	many	TRBD2	TGTGCCAGCAGTTCCCCCCCACTAGCGGGGGGCCCAGATACGCAGTATTTT	CASSSPPLAGGPDTQYF
TRBV10-3	TRBJ2-1	-	-	TGTGTCACTCACCCGGGCGCCTCCTACAATGAGCAGTTCTTC	CVTHPGASYNEQFF
TRBV7-9	TRBJ2-5	many	-	TGTGCCAGCAGACTACCACCTGATCGGGCGGGGCAAGAGACCCAGTACTTC	CASRLPPDRAGQETQYF
TRBV2	TRBJ1-1	many	-	TGTGCCAGCAGTGACCAGGGCTGGACTGAAGCTTTCTTT	CASSDQGWTEAFF
TRBV4-1	TRBJ1-6	-	-	TGCGCCAGCAGCCAAGAAGTCTGGGAGGCCTTTAATTCACCCCTCCACTTT	CASSQEVWEAFNSPLHF
TRBV6-5	TRBJ1-1	many	TRBD1	TGTGCCAGCAGTTACTCTCGGCAGGGGGTAGAAGCTTTCTTT	CASSYSRQGVEAFF
TRBV19	TRBJ2-7	-	-	TGTGCCAGTAGTGATCCAACCGGGACGGGTTCTTCGGAGCAGTACTTC	CASSDPTGTGSSEQYF
TRBV2	TRBJ1-2	many	-	TGTGCCAGCAGTGTGCGGGACACCTCTAACTATGGCTACACCTTC	CASSVRDTSNYGYTF
TRBV20-1	TRBJ2-3	many	TRBD2	TGCAGTGCTAGCTGGGGAGGGAGCACAGATACGCAGTATTTT	CSASWGGSTDTQYF
TRBV20-1	TRBJ2-3	-	TRBD1	TGCAGTGCTAGAAACGCACGTCCCGGGACAGGGGTTCACACTGATACGCAGTATTTT	CSARNARPGTGVHTDTQYF
TRBV5-1	TRBJ2-7	many	-	TGCGCCAGCAGCTTGGGGACAGAGCAGTACTTC	CASSLGTEQYF
TRBV5-6	TRBJ2-2	many	-	TGTGCCAGCAGCAAGGGCTACACCGGGGAGCTGTTTTTT	CASSKGYTGELFF
TRBV5-1	TRBJ1-6	many	-	TGCGCCAGCAGCTTGGCAGGGACTTTATATTCACCCCTCCACTTT	CASSLAGTLYSPLHF
TRBV20-1	TRBJ2-3	-	-	TGCAGTGCCACCCGGGGGAGCACAGATACGCAGTATTTT	CSATRGSTDTQYF
TRBV7-2	TRBJ1-6	many	-	TGTGCCAGCAGCTCCCGGACCCGCGGGGAACCCCTCCACTTT	CASSSRTRGEPLHF
TRBV12-5	TRBJ1-4	-	-	TGTGCTAGTGCCACCACTGAAAAACTGTTTTTT	CASATTEKLFF
TRBV2	TRBJ2-3	many	-	TGTGCCAGCCTACAACGGCGGGACACAGATACGCAGTATTTT	CASLQRRDTDTQYF
TRBV19	TRBJ2-1	few	-	TGTGCCAGTAGTAAGTGGGGCAGTAATGAGCAGTTCTTC	CASSKWGSNEQFF
TRBV5-1	TRBJ1-2	many	-	TGCGCCAGCAAAACCGGGACGCAGTATGGCTACACCTTC	CASKTGTQYGYTF